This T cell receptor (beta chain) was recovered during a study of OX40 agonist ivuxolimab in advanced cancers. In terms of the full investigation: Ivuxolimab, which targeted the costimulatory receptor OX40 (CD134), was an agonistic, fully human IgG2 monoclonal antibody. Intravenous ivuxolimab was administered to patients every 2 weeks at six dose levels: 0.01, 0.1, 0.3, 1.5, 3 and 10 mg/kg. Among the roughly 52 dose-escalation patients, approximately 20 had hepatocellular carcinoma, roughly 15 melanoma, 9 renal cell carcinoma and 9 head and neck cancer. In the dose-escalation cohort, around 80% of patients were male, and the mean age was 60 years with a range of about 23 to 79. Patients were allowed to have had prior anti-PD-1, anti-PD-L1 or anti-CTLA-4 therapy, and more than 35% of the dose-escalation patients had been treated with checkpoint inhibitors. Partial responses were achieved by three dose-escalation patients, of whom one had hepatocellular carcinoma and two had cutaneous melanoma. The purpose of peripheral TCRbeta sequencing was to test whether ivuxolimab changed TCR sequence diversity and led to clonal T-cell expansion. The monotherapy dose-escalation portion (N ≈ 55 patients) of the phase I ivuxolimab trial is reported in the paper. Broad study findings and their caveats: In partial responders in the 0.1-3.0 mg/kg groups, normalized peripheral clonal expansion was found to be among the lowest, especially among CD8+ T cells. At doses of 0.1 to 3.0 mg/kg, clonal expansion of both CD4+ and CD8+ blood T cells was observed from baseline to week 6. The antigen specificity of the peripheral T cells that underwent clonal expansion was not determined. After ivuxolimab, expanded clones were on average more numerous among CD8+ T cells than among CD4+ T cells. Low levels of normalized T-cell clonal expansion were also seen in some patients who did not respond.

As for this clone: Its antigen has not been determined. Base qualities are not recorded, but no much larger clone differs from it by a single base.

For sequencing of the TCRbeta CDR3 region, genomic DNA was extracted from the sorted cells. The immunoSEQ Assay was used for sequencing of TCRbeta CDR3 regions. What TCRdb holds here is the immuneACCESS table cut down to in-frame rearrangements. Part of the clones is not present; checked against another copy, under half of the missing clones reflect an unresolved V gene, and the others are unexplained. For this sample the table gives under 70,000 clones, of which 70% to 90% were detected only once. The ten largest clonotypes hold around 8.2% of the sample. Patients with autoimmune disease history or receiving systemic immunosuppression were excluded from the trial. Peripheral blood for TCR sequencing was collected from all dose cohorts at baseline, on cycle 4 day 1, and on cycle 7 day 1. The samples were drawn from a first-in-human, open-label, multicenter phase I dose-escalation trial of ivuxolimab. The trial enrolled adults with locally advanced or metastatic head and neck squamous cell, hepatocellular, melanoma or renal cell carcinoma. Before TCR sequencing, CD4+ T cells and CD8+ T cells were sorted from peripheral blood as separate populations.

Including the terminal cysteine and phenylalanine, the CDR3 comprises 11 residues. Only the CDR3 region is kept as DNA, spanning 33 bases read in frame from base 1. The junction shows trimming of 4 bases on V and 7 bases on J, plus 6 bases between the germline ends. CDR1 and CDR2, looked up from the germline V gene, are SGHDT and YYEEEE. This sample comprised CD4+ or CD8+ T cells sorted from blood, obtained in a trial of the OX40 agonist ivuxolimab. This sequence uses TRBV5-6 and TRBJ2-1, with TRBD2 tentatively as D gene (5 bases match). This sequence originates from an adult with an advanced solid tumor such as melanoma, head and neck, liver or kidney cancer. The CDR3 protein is CASSRGNEQFF. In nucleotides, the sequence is TGTGCCAGCAGCCGCGGGAATGAGCAGTTCTTC.